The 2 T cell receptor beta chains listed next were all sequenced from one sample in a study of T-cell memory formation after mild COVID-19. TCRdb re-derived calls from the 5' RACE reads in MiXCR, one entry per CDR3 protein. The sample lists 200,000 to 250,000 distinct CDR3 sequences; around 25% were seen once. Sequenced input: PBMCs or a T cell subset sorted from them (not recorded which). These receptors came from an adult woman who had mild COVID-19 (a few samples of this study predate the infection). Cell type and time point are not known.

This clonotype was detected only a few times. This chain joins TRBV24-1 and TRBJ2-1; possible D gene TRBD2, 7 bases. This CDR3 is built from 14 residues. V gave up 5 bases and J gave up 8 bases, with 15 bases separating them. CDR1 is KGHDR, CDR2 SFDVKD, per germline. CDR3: CATSAGGAFDEQFF. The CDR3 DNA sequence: TGTGCCACCAGTGCGGGGGGCGCCTTCGATGAGCAGTTCTTC.

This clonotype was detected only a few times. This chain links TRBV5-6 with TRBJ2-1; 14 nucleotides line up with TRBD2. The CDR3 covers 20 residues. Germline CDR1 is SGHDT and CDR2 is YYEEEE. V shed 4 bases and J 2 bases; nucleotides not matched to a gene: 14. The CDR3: CASSQLFGTSGSSAYNEQFF. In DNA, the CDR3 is TGTGCCAGCAGCCAGTTATTCGGGACTAGCGGGAGCTCGGCCTACAATGAGCAGTTCTTC.